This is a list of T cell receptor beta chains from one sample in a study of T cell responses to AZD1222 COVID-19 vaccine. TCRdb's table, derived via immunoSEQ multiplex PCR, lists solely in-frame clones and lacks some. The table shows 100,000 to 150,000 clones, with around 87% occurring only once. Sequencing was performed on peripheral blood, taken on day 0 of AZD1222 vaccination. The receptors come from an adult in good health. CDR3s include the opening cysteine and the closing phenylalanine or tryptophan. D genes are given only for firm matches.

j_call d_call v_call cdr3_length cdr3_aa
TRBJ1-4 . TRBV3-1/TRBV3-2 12 CATGATNEKLFF
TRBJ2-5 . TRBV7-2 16 CASSLAGGAPWETQYF
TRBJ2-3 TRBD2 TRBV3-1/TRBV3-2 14 CASSQDGRGDTQYF
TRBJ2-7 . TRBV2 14 CASTRRREGHEQYF
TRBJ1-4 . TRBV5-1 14 CASSLQDANEKLFF
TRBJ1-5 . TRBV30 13 CAWSSGVAGPQHF
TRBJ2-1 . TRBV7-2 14 CASSSASSYNEQFF
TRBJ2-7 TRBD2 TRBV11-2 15 CASSFQGTTVYEQYF
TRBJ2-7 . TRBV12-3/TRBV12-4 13 CASSLAREDEQYF
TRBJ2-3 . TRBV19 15 CASKLWGASTDTQYF
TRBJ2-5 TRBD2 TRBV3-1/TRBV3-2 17 CASSQGAAGGPAETQYF
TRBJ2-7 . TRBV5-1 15 CASSPVTGLEYEQYF
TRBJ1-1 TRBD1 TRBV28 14 CASSSGQGKSEAFF
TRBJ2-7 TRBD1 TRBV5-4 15 CASSLRGDRGAEQYF
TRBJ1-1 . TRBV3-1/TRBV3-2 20 CASSQDLRWGAVEEVTEAFF
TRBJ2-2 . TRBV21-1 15 CASSKGQGSTGELFF
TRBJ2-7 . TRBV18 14 CASSPRGGSYEQYF
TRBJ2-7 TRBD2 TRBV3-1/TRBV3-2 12 CASSQSGGWQYF
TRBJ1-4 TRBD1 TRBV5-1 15 CASRSQGATNEKLFF
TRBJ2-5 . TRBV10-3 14 CAINNAGVQETQYF
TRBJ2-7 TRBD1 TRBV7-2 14 CASSAYRGRGEQYF
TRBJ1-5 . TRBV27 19 CASSLPHWGDGNSNQPQHF
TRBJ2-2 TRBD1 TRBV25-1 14 CASGTGMNTGELFF
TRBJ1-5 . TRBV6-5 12 CASSSTNQPQHF
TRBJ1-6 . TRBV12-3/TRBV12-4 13 CASSPRESSPLHF
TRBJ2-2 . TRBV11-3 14 CASSLRVNTGELFF
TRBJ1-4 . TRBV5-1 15 CASSLGPTASEKLFF
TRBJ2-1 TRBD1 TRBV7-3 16 CASSLTGQGARNEQFF
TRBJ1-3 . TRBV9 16 CASSPDGPLSGNTIYF
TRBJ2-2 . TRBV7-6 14 CASSTLQATGELFF
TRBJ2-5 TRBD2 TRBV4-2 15 CASSPSGGDEETQYF
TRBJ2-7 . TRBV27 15 CASRTTRIQTYEQYF
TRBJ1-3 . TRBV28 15 CASSFSRTSGNTIYF
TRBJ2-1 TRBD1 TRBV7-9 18 CASSLGRIRGRIVNEQFF
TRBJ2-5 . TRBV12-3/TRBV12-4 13 CASSLMEKETQYF
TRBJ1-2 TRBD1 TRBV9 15 CASSVGDSPTYGYTF
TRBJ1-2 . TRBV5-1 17 CASSWTVAGRTNYGYTF
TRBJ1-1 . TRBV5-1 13 CASSSTGNTEAFF
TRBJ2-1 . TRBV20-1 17 CSASPSVGGSSYNEQFF
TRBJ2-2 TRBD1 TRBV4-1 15 CASGYGTDNTGELFF
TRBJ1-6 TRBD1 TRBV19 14 CASTSDRENSPLHF
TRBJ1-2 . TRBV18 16 CASSPPSEGLNYGYTF
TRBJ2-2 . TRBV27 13 CASSLRGPGELFF
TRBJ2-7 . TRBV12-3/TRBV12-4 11 CASSRTPEQYF
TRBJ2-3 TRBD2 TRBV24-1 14 CATGLAGSHDTQYF
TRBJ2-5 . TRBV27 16 CASSWGPDPAQETQYF